This TCR beta chain was sequenced in a study of response to subunit inactivated influenza vaccine. Study-wide results and limits: Few new T cells, the authors suggested, are recruited by each seasonal influenza vaccination.

From the RT-PCR reads, TCRdb called clonotypes with MiXCR, one entry per CDR3 protein. The data hold 650,000 to 700,000 distinct CDR3 sequences, with 15% to 18% observed a single time. This clonotype was recorded a few times. Its antigen remains unidentified. There are 13 residues in the CDR3. CDR1 is KGHDR and CDR2 is SFDVKD in the germline V gene. V lost 5 bases, J lost 0 bases, and 7 bases lay in between. The clonotype comes from a man in his fifties or sixties who received an inactivated influenza vaccine. Source: PBMCs from blood, taken 11 to 12 days after vaccination. This rearrangement joins TRBV24-1 to TRBJ2-7; no clear D. The CDR3 DNA is TGTGCCACCAGTGGTCAGAACTCCTACGAGCAGTACTTC. Amino acids: CATSGQNSYEQYF.